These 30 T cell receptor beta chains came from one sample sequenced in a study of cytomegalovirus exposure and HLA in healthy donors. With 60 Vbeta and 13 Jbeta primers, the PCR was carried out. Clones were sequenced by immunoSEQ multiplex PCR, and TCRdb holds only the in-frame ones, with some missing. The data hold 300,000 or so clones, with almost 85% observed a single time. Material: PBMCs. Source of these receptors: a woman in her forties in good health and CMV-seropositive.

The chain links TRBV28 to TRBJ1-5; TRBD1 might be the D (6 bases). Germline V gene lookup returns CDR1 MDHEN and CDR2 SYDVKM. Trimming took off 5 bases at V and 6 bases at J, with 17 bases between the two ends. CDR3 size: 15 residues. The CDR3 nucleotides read TGTGCCAGCAGTCTAGGGGGGGGCCGTATTCAGCCCCAGCATTTT. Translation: CASSLGGGRIQPQHF.

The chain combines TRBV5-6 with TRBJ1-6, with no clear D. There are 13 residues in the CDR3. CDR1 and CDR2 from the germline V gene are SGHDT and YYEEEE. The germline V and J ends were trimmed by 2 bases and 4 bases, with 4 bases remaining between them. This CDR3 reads CASSFGYNSPLHF. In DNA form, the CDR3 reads TGTGCCAGCAGCTTCGGTTATAATTCACCCCTCCACTTT.

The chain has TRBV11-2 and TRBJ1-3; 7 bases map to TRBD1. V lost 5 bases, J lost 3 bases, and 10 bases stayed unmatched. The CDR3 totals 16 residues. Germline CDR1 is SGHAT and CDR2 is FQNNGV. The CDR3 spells CASSLNLQGNGNTIYF. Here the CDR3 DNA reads TGTGCCAGCAGCCTAAATCTACAGGGGAATGGAAACACCATATATTTT.

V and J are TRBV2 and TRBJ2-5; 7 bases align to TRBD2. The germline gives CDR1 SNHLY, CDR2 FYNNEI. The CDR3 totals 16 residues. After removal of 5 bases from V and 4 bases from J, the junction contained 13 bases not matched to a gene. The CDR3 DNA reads TGTGCCAGCAGTACGACACCTCGGGGGAGGGGAGAGACCCAGTACTTC. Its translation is CASSTTPRGRGETQYF.

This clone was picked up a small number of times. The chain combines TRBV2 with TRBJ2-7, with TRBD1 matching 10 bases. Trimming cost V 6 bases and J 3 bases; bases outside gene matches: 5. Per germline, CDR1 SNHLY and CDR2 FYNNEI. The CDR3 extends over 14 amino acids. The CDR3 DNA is TGTGCCAGCAGCCCGGGACAGGGGTTCTACGAGCAGTACTTC. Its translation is CASSPGQGFYEQYF.

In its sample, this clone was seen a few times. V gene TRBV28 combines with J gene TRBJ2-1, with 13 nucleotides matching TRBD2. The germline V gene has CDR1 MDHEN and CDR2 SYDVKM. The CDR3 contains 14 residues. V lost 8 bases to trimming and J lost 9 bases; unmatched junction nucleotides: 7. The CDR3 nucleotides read TGTGCCAGCGGACGGACTAGCGGGAGATCTGAGCAGTTCTTC. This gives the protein CASGRTSGRSEQFF.

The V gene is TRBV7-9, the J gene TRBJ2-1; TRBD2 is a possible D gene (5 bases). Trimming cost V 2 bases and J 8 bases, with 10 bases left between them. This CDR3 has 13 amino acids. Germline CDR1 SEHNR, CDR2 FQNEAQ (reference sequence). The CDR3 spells CASSLSPRDEQFF. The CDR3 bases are TGTGCCAGCAGCTTATCCCCGAGGGATGAGCAGTTCTTC.

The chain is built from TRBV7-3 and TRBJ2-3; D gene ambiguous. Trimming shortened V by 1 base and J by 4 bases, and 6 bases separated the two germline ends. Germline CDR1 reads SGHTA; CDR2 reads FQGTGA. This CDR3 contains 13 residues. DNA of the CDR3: TGTGCCAGCAGCTTAAGGGCCCCAGATACGCAGTATTTT. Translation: CASSLRAPDTQYF.

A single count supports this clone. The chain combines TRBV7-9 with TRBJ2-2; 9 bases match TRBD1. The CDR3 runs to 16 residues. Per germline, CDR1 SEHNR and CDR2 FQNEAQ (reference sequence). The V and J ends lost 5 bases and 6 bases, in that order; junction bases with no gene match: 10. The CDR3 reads CASSITPGQGPGELFF. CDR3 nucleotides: TGTGCCAGCAGCATTACGCCGGGACAGGGACCCGGGGAGCTGTTTTTT.

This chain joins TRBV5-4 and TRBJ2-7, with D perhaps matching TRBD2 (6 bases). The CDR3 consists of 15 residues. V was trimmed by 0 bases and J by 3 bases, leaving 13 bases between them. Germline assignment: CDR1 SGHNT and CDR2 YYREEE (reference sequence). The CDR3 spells CASSLGAGPLYEQYF. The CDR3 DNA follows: TGTGCCAGCAGCTTGGGTGCGGGGCCCCTCTACGAGCAGTACTTC.

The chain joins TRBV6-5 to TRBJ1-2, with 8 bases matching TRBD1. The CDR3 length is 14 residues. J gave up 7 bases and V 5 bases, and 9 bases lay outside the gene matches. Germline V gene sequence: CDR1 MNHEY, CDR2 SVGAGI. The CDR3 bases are TGTGCCAGCAGTCCGGGACAGGCGGCGGGTGGCTACACCTTC. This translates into CASSPGQAAGGYTF.

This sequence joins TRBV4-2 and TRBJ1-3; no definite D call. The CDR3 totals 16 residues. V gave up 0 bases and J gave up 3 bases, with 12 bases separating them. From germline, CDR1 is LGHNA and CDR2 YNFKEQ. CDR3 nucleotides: TGTGCCAGCAGCCAAGATTTAGGAGGTTTTGGAAACACCATATATTTT. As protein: CASSQDLGGFGNTIYF.

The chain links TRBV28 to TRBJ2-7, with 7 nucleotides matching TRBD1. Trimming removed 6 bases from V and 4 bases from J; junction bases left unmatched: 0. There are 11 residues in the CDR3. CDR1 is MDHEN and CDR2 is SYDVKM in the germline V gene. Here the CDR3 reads CASRTGYEQYF. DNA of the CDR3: TGTGCCAGCAGGACAGGGTACGAGCAGTACTTC. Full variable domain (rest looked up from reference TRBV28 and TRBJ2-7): DVKVTQSSRYLVKRTGEKVFLECVQDMDHENMFWYRQDPGLGLRLIYFSYDVKMKEKGDIPEGYSVSREKKERFSLILESASTNQTSMYLCASRTGYEQYFGPGTRLTVT.

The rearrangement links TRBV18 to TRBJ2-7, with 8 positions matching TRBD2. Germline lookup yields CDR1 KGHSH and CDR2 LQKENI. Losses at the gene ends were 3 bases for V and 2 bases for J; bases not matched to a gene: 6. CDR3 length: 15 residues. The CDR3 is CASSPGSGTTYEQYF. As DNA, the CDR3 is TGTGCCAGCTCACCCGGTAGCGGGACTACCTACGAGCAGTACTTC.

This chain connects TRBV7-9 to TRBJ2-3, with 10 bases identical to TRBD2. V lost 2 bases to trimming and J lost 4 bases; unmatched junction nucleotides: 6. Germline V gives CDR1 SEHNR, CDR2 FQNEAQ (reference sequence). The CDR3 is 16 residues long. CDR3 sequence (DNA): TGTGCCAGCAGCTTAAGGCAAGCGGGAGGGCCAGATACGCAGTATTTT. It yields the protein CASSLRQAGGPDTQYF.

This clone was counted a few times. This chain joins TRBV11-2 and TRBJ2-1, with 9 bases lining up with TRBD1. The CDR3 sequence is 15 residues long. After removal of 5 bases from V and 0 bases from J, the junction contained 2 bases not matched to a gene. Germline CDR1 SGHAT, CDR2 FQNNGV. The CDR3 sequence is CASSAGQGSYNEQFF. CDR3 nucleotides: TGTGCCAGCAGCGCGGGACAGGGCTCCTACAATGAGCAGTTCTTC.

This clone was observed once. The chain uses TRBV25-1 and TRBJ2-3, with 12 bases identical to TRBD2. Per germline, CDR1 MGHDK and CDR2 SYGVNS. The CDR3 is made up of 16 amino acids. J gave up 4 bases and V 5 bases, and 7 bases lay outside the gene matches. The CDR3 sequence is CASSHASGRGPDTQYF. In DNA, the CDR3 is TGTGCCAGCAGTCATGCTAGCGGGAGGGGTCCAGATACGCAGTATTTT.

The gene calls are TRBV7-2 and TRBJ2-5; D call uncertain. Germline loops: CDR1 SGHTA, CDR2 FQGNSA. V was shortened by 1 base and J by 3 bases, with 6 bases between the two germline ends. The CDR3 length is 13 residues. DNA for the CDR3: TGTGCCAGCAGCTTAGTAACAAAAGAGACCCAGTACTTC. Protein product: CASSLVTKETQYF.

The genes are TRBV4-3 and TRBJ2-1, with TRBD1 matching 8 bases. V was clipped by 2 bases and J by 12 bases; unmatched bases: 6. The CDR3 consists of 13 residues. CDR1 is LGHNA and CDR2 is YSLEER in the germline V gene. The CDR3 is CASSQLGGTGQFF. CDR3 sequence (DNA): TGCGCCAGCAGCCAACTAGGGGGGACAGGGCAGTTCTTC.

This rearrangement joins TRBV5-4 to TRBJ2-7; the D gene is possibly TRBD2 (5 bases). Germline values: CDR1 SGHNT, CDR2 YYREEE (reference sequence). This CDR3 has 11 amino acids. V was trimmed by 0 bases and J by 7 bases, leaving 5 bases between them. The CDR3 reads CASSLGGEQYF. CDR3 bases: TGTGCCAGCAGCTTGGGCGGGGAGCAGTACTTC.

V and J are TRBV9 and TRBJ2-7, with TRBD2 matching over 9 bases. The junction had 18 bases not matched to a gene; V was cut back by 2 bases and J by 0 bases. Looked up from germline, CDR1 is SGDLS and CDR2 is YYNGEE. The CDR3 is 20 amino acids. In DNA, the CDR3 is TGTGCCAGCAGCGTCCAGGGGTCTAGCGGGGATATCGGACCCTCCTACGAGCAGTACTTC. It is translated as CASSVQGSSGDIGPSYEQYF. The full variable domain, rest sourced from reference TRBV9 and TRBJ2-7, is DSGVTQTPKHLITATGQRVTLRCSPRSGDLSVYWYQQSLDQGLQFLIQYYNGEERAKGNILERFSAQQFPDLHSELNLSSLELGDSALYFCASSVQGSSGDIGPSYEQYFGPGTRLTVT.

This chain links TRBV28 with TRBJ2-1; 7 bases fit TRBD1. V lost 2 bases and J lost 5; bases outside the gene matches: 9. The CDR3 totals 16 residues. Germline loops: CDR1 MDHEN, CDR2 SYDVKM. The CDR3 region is CASSLRQGVGNNEQFF. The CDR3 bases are TGTGCCAGCAGTTTAAGACAGGGAGTGGGGAACAATGAGCAGTTCTTC.

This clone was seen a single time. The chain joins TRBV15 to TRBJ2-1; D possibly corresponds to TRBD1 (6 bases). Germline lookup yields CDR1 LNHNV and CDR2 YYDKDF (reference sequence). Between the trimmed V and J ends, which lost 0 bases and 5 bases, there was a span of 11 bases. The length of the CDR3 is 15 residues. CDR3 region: CATSRDSRDNNEQFF. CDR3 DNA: TGTGCCACCAGCAGAGATAGCCGGGACAACAATGAGCAGTTCTTC.

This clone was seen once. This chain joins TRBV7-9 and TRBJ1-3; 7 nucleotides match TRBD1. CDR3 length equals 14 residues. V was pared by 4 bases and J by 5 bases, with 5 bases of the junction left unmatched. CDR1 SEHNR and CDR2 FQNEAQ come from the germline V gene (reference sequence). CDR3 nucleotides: TGTGCCAGCAGCTCTACAGGGGCCCGAAACACCATATATTTT. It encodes CASSSTGARNTIYF.

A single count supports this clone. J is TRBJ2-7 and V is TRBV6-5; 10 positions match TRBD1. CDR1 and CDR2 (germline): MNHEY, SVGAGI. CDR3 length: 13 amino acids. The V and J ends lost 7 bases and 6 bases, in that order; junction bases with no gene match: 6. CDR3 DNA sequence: TGTGCCAGCACCACCGGGACAGGGGTCGAGCAGTACTTC. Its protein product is CASTTGTGVEQYF.

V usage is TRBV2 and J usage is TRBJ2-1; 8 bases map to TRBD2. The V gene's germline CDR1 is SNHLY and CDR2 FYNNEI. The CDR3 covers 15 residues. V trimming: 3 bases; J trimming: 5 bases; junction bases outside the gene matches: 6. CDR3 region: CASSERQTSDNEQFF. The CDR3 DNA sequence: TGTGCCAGCAGTGAGCGTCAGACTAGCGACAATGAGCAGTTCTTC.

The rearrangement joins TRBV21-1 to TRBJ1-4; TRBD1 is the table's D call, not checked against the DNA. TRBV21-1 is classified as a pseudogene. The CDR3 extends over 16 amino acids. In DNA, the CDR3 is TGTGCCAGCAGTGGGGTGAGAGACAGGGAGCATGAAAAACTGTTTTTT. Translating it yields CASSGVRDREHEKLFF.

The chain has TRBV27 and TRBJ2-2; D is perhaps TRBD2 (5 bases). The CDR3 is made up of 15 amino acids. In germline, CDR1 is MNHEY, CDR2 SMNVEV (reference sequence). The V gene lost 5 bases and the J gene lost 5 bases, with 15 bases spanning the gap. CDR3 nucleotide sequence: TGTGCCAGCAGTCCAAACAGCGGTCTAACCGGGGAGCTGTTTTTT. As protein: CASSPNSGLTGELFF.

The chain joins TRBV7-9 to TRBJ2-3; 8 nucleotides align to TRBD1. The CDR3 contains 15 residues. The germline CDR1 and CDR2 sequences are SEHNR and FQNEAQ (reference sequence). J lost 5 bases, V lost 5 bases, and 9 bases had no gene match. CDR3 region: CASSRLGRGQDTQYF. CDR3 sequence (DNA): TGTGCCAGCAGCCGCCTGGGCAGGGGGCAAGATACGCAGTATTTT.

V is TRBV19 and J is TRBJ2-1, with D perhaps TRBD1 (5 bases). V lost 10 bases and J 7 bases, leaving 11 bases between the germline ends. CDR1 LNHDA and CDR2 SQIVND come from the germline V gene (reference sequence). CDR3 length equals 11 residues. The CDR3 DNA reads TGTGCCATAGGCAGGGTGAATGAGCAGTTCTTC. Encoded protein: CAIGRVNEQFF.